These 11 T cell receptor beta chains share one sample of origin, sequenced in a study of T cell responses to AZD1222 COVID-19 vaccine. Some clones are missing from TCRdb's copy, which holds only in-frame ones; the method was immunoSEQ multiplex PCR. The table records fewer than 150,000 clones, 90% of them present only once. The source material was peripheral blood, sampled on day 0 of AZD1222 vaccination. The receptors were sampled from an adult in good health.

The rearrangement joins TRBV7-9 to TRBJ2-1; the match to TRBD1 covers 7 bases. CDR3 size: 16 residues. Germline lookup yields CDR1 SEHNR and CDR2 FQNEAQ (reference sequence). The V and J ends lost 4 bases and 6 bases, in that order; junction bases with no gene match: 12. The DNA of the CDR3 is TGTGCCAGCAGCTCCGGGGACAGCGGTAGGAGCAATGAGCAGTTCTTC. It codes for CASSSGDSGRSNEQFF.

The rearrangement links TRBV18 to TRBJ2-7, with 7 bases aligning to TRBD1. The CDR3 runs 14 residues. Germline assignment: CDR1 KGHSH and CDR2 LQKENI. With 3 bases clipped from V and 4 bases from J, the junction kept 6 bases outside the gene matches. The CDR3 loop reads CASSPHRGGYEQYF. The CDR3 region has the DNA TGTGCCAGCTCACCCCACAGGGGCGGTTACGAGCAGTACTTC.

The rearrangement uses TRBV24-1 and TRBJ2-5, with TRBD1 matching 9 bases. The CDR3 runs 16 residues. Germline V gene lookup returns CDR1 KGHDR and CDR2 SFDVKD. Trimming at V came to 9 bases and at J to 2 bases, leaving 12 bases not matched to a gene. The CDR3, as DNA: TGTGCCACCTCGACAGGGGGTGCCATAAGACAAGAGACCCAGTACTTC. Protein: CATSTGGAIRQETQYF.

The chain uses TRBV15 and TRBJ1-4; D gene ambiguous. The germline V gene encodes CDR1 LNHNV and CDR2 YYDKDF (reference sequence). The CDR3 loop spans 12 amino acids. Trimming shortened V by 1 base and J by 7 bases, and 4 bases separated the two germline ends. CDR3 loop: CATSRAGEKLFF. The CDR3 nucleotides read TGTGCCACCAGCAGAGCGGGTGAAAAACTGTTTTTT.

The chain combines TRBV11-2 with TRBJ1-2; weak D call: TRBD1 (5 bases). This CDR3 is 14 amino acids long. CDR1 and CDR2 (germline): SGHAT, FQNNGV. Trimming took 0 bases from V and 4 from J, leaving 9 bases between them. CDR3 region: CASSLDRGSYGYTF. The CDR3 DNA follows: TGTGCCAGCAGCTTAGATCGGGGCAGCTATGGCTACACCTTC.

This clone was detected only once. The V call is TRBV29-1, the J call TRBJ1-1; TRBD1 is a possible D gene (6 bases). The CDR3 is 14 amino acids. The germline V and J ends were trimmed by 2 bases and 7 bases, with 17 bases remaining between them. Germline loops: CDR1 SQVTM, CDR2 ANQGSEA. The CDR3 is CSVERGLGGGEAFF. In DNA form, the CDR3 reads TGCAGCGTTGAAAGGGGGTTGGGAGGAGGTGAAGCTTTCTTT.

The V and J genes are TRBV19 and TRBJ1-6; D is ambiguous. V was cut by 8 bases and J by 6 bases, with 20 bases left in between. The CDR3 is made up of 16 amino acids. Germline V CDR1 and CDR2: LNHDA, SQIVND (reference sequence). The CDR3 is CASGQGPDRRNSPLHF. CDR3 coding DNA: TGTGCCAGTGGTCAAGGACCCGATCGGCGTAATTCACCCCTCCACTTT.

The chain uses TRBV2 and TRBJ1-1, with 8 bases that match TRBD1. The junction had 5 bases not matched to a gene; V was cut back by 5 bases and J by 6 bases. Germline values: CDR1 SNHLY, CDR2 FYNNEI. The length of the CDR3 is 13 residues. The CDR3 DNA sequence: TGTGCCAGCAGTCGGACAGGGTTCGCTGAAGCTTTCTTT. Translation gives CASSRTGFAEAFF.

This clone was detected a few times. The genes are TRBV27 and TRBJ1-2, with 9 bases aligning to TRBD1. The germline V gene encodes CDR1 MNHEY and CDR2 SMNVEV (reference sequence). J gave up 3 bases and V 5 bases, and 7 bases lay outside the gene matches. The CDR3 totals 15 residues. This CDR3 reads CASSVGTGKDYGYTF. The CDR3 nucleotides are TGTGCCAGCAGTGTTGGGACAGGGAAAGACTATGGCTACACCTTC.

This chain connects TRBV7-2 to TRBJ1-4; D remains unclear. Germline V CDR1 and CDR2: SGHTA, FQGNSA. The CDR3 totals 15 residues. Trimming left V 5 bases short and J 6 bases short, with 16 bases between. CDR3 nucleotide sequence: TGTGCCAGCAGCGTCTTGCACGGTTTAGATGAAAAACTGTTTTTT. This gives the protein CASSVLHGLDEKLFF.

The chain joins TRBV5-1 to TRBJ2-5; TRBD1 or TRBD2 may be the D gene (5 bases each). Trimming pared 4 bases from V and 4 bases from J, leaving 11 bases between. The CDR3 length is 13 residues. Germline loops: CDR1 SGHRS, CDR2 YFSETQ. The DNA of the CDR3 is TGCGCCAGCAGCCGGGACGTTAGAGAGACCCAGTACTTC. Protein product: CASSRDVRETQYF. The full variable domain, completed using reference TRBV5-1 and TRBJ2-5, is KAGVTQTPRYLIKTRGQQVTLSCSPISGHRSVSWYQQTPGQGLQFLFEYFSETQRNKGNFPGRFSGRQFSNSRSEMNVSTLELGDSALYLCASSRDVRETQYFGPGTRLLVL.